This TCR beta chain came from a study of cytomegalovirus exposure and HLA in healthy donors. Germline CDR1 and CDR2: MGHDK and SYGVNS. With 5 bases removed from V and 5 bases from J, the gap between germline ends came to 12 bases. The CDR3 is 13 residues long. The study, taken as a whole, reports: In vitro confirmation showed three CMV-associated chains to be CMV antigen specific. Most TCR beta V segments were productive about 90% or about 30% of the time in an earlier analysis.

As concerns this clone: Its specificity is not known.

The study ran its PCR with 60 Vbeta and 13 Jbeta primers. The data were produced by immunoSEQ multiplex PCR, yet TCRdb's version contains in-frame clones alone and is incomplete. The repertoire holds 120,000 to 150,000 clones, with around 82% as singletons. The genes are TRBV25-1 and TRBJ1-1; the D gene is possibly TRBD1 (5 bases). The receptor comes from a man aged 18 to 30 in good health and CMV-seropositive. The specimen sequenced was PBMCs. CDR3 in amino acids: CASSRGSGTEAFF. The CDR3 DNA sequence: TGTGCCAGCAGTCGGGGGTCCGGAACTGAAGCTTTCTTT.